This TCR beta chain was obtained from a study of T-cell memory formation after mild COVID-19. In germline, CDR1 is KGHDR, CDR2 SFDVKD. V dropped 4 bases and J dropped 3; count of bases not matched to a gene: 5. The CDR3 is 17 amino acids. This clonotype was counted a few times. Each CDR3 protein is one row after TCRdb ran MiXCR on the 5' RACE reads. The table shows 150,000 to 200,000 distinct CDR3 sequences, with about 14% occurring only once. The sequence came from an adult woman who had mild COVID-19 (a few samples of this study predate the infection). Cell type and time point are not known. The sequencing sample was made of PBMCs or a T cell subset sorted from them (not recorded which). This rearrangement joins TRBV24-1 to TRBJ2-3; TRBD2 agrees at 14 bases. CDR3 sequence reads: CATSEMGLAGETDTQYF. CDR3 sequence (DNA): TGTGCCACCAGTGAAATGGGACTAGCGGGAGAAACAGATACGCAGTATTTT.